The clone carrying this T cell receptor (beta chain) was counted ten times or more. Its specificity is not known. J lost 2 bases, V lost 9 bases, and 5 bases had no gene match. Germline-derived CDR1 and CDR2 are SGHTA and FQGNSA. The CDR3 contains 14 residues. Template switching added a universal primer site, and cDNA bore unique molecular identifiers. MiXCR, run by TCRdb on the 5' RACE reads, gives a single entry per CDR3 protein. This table has some 1,600,000 distinct CDR3 sequences, less than 35% appearing once. The record originates from a study of identical twins. General study findings and limits: Out-of-frame alpha sequences shared between twins exhibited an excess of low generation probability. Invariant populations such as MAIT and iNKT cells could partly muddle zero-insertion analyses. Where beta out-of-frame sequences were concerned, excess twin sharing was weaker.

The specimen was cord blood. The chain is built from TRBV7-2 and TRBJ2-3, with 10 bases aligning to TRBD2. The TCR originated in a newborn girl in good health. The CDR3 nucleotides read TGTGCCAGGAACGGGACTAGCGACACAGATACGCAGTATTTT. Translated, it gives CARNGTSDTDTQYF.